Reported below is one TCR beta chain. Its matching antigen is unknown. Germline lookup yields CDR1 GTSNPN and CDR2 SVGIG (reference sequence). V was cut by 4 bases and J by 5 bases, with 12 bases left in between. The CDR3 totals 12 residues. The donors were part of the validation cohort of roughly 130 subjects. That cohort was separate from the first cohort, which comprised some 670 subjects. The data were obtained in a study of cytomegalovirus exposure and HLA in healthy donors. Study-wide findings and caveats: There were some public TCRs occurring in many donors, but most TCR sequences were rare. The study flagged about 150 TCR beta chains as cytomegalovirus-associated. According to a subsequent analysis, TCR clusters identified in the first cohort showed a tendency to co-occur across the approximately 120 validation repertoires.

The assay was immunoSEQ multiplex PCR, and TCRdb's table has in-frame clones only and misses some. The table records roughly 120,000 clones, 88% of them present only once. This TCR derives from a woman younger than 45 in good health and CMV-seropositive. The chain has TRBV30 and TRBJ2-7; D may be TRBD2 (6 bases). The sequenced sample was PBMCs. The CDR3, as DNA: TGTGCCTGGACGTGGGGAGGCCACGAGCAGTACTTC. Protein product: CAWTWGGHEQYF.